Listed below are T cell receptor beta chains from one sample, sequenced in a study of shared clonotypes between healthy human individuals. TCRdb keeps only in-frame clones here, not all; method: immunoSEQ multiplex PCR. The profile shows approximately 980,000 clones, over 75% of them singletons. Sequenced material: memory CD4+ T cells sorted from blood. All receptors come from a man younger than 30 in good health. Both conserved end residues are trimmed from each CDR3.

V	J	CDR3
TRBV7-2	TRBJ2-1	ASSLGGPNYNEQF
TRBV10-3	TRBJ2-7	AISESRTDNSYEQY
TRBV11-2	TRBJ2-7	ASSLTYEQY
TRBV6-6	TRBJ2-7	ASSYTEGGRLDEQY
TRBV14	TRBJ2-5	ASSQPQGPGTQY
TRBV11-3	TRBJ2-5	ASSLTAGPGRQETQY
TRBV6-6	TRBJ1-5	ASSYSQNSNQPQH
TRBV1	TRBJ2-1	TSSQEASDEQF
TRBV6-5	TRBJ2-5	ASSYGEGETQY
TRBV29-1	TRBJ1-3	SVVVGNTIY
TRBV11-2	TRBJ2-3	ASSLLGAGPDTQY
TRBV11-2	TRBJ2-5	ASSFLQETQY
TRBV28	TRBJ2-7	ASSRPGETGSYEQY
TRBV7-2	TRBJ1-1	ASSTWTGGEAF
TRBV6-6	TRBJ2-5	ASSSAGLAGKETQY
TRBV5-1	TRBJ1-2	ASSSGQANYGYT
TRBV5-1	TRBJ2-5	ASSLLAGTPQETQY
TRBV28	TRBJ1-2	ASSLNTGVRGYT
TRBV27	TRBJ1-5	ASSRDWSGEPQH
TRBV10-3	TRBJ2-2	AISRPRGLF
TRBV7-3	TRBJ1-1	ASSLVRGITEAF
TRBV19	TRBJ1-5	ASSIGTGGNQPQH
TRBV12-5	TRBJ1-2	ASGLSEDSFRNGYT
TRBV7-8	TRBJ2-5	ASSLSGSGRTETQY
TRBV19	TRBJ1-6	ASSTPGGYNSPLH
TRBV6-1	TRBJ1-1	AISAQGSGTEAF
TRBV11-2	TRBJ2-2	ASSSIGELF
TRBV7-2	TRBJ2-5	ASSLTGLGGVETQY
TRBV5-1	TRBJ2-5	ASSRTSDPVETQY
TRBV10-2	TRBJ2-1	ASKRGPGGNEQF
TRBV19	TRBJ1-5	ASGTTGGNQPQH
TRBV5-1	TRBJ1-6	ASSLDTQGSPLH
TRBV11-3	TRBJ2-7	ASSSGTDSYEQY
TRBV7-9	TRBJ2-7	AWSGAGESPWEQY
TRBV18	TRBJ2-7	ASSPGTGGTYEQY
TRBV7-3	TRBJ2-6	ASSLNRASGANVLT
TRBV19	TRBJ2-2	ASHRRNTGELF
TRBV5-5	TRBJ2-2	ASSREGARNTGELF
TRBV6-6	TRBJ2-2	ASNPTSGTTGELF